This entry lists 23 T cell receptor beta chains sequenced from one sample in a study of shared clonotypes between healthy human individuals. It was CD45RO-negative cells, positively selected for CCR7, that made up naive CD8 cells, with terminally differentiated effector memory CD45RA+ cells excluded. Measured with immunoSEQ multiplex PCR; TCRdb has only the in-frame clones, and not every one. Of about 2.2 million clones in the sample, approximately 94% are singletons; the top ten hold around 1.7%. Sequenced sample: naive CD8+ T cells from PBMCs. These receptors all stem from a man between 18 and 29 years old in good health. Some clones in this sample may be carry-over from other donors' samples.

DNA of the CDR3: TGTGCCAGCAGTTCCCCTTGGGAGTCCGGTTTCAGAGATACGCAGTATTTT. Its protein product is CASSSPWESGFRDTQYF. This chain joins TRBV28 and TRBJ2-3; D perhaps matches TRBD2 (5 bases). The CDR3 is made up of 17 amino acids. The V gene's germline CDR1 is MDHEN and CDR2 SYDVKM. Deletions cut 4 bases from V and 5 bases from J, with 22 bases between.

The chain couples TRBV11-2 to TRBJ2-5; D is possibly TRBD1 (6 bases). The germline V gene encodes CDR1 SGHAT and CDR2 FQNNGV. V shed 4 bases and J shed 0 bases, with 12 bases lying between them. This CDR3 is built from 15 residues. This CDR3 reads CASSSTGGDQETQYF. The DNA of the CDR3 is TGTGCCAGCAGCTCGACAGGAGGAGACCAAGAGACCCAGTACTTC.

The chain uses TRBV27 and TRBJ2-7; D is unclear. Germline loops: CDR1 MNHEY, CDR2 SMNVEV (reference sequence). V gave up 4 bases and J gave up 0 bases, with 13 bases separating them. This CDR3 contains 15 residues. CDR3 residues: CASSSRGSSSYEQYF. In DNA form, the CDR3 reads TGTGCCAGCAGTTCTCGCGGCAGCAGCTCCTACGAGCAGTACTTC.

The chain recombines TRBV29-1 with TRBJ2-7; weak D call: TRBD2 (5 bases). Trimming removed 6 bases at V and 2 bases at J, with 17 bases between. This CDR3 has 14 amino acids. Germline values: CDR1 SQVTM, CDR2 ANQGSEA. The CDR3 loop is CSVARGRSTYEQYF. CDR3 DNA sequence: TGCAGCGTCGCCCGAGGGCGCTCCACCTACGAGCAGTACTTC.

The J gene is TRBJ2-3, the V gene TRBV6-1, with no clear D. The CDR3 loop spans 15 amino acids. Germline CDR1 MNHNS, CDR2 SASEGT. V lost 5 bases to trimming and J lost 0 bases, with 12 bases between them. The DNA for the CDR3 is TGTGCCAGCAGTTCCTTTTCGGATAGCACAGATACGCAGTATTTT. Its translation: CASSSFSDSTDTQYF.

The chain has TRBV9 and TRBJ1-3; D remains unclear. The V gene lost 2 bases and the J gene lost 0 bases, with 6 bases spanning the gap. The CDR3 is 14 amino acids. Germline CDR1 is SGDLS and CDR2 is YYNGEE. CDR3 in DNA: TGTGCCAGCAGCGTCTATCTCTCTGGAAACACCATATATTTT. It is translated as CASSVYLSGNTIYF.

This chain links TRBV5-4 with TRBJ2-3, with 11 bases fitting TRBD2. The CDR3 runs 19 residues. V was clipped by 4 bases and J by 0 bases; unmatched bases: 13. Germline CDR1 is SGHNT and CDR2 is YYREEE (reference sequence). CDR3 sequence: CASSPHLAGGPYSTDTQYF. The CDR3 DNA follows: TGTGCCAGCAGCCCGCACCTAGCGGGAGGCCCCTATAGCACAGATACGCAGTATTTT.

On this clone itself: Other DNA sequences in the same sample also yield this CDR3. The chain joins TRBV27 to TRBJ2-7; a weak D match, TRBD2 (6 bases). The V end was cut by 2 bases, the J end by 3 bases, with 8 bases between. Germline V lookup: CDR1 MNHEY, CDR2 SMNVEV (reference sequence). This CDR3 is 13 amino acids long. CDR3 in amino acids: CASSLRGGYEQYF. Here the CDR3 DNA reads TGTGCCAGCAGTTTAAGGGGAGGCTACGAGCAGTACTTC.

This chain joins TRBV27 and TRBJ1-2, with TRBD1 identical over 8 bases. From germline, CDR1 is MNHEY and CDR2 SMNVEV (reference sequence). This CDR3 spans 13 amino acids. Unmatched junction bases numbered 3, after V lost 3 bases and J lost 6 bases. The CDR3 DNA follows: TGTGCCAGCAGTTTCTTACAGGGGGATGGCTACACCTTC. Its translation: CASSFLQGDGYTF.

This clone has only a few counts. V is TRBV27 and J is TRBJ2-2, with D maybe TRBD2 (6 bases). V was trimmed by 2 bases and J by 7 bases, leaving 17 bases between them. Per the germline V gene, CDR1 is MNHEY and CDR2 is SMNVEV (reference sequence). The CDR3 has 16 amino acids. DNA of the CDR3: TGTGCCAGCAGTTTAAAGCCCCACATTAGCGGCGGGGAGCTGTTTTTT. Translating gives CASSLKPHISGGELFF.

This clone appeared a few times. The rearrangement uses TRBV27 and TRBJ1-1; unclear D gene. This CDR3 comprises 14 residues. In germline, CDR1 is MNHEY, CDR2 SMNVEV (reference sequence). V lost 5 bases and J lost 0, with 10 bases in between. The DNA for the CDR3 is TGTGCCAGCAGTCGATTAGTCATGAACACTGAAGCTTTCTTT. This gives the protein CASSRLVMNTEAFF.

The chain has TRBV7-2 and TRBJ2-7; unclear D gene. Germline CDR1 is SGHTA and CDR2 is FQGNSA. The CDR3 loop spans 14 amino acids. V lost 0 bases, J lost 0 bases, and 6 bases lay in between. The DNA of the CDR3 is TGTGCCAGCAGCTTAGCCTACCGCTCCTACGAGCAGTACTTC. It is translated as CASSLAYRSYEQYF.

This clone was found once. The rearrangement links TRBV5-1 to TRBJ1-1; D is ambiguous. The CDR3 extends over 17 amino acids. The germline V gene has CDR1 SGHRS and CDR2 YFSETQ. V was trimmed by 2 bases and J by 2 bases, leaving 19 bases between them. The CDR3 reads CASSFWPQVGVNTEAFF. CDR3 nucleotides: TGCGCCAGCAGCTTTTGGCCCCAGGTTGGGGTTAACACTGAAGCTTTCTTT.

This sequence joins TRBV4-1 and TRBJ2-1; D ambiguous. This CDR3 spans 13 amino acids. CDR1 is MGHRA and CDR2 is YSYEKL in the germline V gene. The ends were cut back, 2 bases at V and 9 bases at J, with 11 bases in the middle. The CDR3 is CASSQYRISEQFF. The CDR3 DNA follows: TGCGCCAGCAGCCAATATAGGATTAGTGAGCAGTTCTTC.

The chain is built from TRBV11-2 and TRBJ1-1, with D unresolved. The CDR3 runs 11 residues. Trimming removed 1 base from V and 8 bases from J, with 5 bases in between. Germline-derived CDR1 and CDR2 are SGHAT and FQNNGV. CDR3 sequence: CASSLAKEAFF. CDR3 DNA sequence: TGTGCCAGCAGCTTAGCAAAAGAAGCTTTCTTT.

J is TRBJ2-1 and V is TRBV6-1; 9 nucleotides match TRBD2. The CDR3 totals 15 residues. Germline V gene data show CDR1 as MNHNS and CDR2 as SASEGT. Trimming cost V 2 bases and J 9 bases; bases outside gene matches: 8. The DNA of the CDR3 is TGTGCCAGCAGTGAACGGCGGGAGGGCCCGGGTGAGCAGTTCTTC. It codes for CASSERREGPGEQFF.

CDR3 nucleotide sequence: TGTGCCAGCAGCTTAGGGGTAGTCGAGGTCTACAATGAGCAGTTCTTC. Protein sequence: CASSLGVVEVYNEQFF. The chain joins TRBV11-2 to TRBJ2-1; no definite D call. The length of the CDR3 is 16 residues. CDR1 and CDR2 from the germline V gene are SGHAT and FQNNGV. V dropped 1 base and J dropped 3 bases, with 13 bases sitting between them.

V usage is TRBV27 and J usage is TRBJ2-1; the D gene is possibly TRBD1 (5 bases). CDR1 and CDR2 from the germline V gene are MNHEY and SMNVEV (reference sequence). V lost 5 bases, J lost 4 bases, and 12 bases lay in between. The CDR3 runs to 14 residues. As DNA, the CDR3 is TGTGCCAGCAGTATCTGGGGCCCGTACAATGAGCAGTTCTTC. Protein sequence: CASSIWGPYNEQFF.

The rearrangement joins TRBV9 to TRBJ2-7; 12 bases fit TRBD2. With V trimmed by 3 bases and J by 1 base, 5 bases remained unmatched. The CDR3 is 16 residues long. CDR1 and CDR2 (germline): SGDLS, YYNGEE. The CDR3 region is CASSDSTSGGSYEQYF. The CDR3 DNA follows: TGTGCCAGCAGCGACTCGACTAGCGGGGGTTCCTACGAGCAGTACTTC.

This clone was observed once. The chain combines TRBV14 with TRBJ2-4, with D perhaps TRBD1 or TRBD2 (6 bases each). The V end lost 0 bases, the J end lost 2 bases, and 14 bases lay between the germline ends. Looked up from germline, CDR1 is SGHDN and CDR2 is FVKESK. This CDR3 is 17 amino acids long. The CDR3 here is CASSQEGQGTSKNIQYF. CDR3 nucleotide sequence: TGTGCCAGCAGCCAAGAGGGACAAGGGACTTCCAAAAACATTCAGTACTTC. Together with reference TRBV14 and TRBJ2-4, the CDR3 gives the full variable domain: EAGVTQFPSHSVIEKGQTVTLRCDPISGHDNLYWYRRVMGKEIKFLLHFVKESKQDESGMPNNRFLAERTGGTYSTLKVQPAELEDSGVYFCASSQEGQGTSKNIQYFGAGTRLSVL.

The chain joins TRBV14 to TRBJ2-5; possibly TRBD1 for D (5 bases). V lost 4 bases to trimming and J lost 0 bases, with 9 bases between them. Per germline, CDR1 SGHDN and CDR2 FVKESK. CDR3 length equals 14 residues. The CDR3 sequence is CASSPRQNQETQYF. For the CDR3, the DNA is TGTGCCAGCAGCCCAAGACAGAACCAAGAGACCCAGTACTTC. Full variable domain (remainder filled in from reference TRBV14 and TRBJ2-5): EAGVTQFPSHSVIEKGQTVTLRCDPISGHDNLYWYRRVMGKEIKFLLHFVKESKQDESGMPNNRFLAERTGGTYSTLKVQPAELEDSGVYFCASSPRQNQETQYFGPGTRLLVL.

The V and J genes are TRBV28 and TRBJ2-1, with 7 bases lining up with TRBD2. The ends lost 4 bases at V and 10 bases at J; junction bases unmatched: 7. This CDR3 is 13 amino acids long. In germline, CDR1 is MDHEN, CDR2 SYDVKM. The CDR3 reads CASSWGGSAEQFF. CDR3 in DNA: TGTGCCAGCAGTTGGGGGGGTTCTGCCGAGCAGTTCTTC. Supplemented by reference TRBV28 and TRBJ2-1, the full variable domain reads DVKVTQSSRYLVKRTGEKVFLECVQDMDHENMFWYRQDPGLGLRLIYFSYDVKMKEKGDIPEGYSVSREKKERFSLILESASTNQTSMYLCASSWGGSAEQFFGPGTRLTVL.

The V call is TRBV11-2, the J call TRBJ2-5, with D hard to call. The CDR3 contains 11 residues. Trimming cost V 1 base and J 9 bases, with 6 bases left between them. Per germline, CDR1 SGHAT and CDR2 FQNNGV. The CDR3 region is CASSLGGAQYF. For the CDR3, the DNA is TGTGCCAGCAGCTTAGGTGGGGCCCAGTACTTC. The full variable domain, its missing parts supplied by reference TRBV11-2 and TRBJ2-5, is EAGVAQSPRYKIIEKRQSVAFWCNPISGHATLYWYQQILGQGPKLLIQFQNNGVVDDSQLPKDRFSAERLKGVDSTLKIQPAKLEDSAVYLCASSLGGAQYFGPGTRLLVL.